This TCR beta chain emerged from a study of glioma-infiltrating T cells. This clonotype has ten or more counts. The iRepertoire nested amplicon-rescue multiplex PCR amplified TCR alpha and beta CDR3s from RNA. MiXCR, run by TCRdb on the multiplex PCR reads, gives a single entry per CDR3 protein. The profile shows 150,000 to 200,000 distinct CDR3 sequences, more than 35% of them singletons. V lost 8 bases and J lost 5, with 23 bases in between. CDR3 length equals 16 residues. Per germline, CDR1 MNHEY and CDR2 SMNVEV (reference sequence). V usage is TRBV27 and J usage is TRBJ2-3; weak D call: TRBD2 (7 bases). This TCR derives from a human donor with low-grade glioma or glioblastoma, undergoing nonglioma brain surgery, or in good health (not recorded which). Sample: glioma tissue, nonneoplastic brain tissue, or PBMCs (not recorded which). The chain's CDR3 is CASRDLGGGAEDTQYF. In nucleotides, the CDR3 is TGTGCCAGCCGAGACCTAGGGGGGGGGGCCGAAGATACGCAGTATTTT.